The clone carrying this TCR beta chain was observed a handful of times. Sequencing used immunoSEQ multiplex PCR; TCRdb keeps in-frame clones, though not all of them. The sample contains around 160,000 clones, less than 95% of which appear only once. These data come from a study of cytomegalovirus exposure and HLA in healthy donors. The CDR3 extends over 15 amino acids. From germline, CDR1 is MNHNS and CDR2 SASEGT. The ends lost 6 bases at V and 3 bases at J; junction bases unmatched: 7. The sequencing sample was made of PBMCs. This receptor was identified in a woman aged 18-29 years in good health and CMV-seropositive. The chain joins TRBV6-1 to TRBJ2-2; 7 bases are shared with TRBD1. DNA for the CDR3: TGTGCCAGCAGACCGACAGGGCTGGACACCGGGGAGCTGTTTTTT. It translates to CASRPTGLDTGELFF.